The 18 T cell receptor beta chains presented below share a single source sample, sequenced in a study of blood T cell repertoires in COVID-19. Sequencing used immunoSEQ multiplex PCR; TCRdb keeps in-frame clones, though not all of them. Altogether nearly 200,000 clones are present, roughly 81% being singletons, with the ten largest covering roughly 5.3%. The material sequenced was peripheral blood. The receptors derive from a woman aged 65 to 85 with active or convalescent COVID-19.

The rearrangement links TRBV5-1 to TRBJ2-5, with a weak D call TRBD1 (6 bases). Between the trimmed V and J ends, which lost 0 bases and 4 bases, there was a span of 7 bases. Germline CDR1 reads SGHRS; CDR2 reads YFSETQ. The CDR3 loop spans 13 amino acids. CDR3 DNA sequence: TGCGCCAGCAGCTTGGGGGGGCGAGAGACCCAGTACTTC. Translation gives CASSLGGRETQYF.

This clone was counted only a few times. CDR3 region: CASSPRTGRNNEQFF. In DNA form, the CDR3 reads TGTGCCAGCAGCCCTCGGACAGGGAGGAACAATGAGCAGTTCTTC. The V call is TRBV9, the J call TRBJ2-1; 8 bases align to TRBD1. The CDR3 runs 15 residues. The germline V gene encodes CDR1 SGDLS and CDR2 YYNGEE. After removal of 4 bases from V and 5 bases from J, the junction contained 8 bases not matched to a gene.

This chain connects TRBV21-1 to TRBJ2-3; whether TRBD2, the table's D call, matches the DNA was not checked. TRBV21-1 is a pseudogene segment. This CDR3 contains 19 residues. The CDR3, as DNA: TGTGCCAGCAGCAAAGGGGGGACTAGCGGGAGTCGGGGCACAGATACGCAGTATTTT. It encodes CASSKGGTSGSRGTDTQYF.

This sequence joins TRBV6-5 and TRBJ1-2, with a possible D match to TRBD1 (5 bases). This CDR3 comprises 15 residues. V was shortened by 4 bases and J by 4 bases, with 16 bases between the two germline ends. The germline V gene encodes CDR1 MNHEY and CDR2 SVGAGI. CDR3 in amino acids: CASSSIHPGPYGYTF. DNA of the CDR3: TGTGCCAGCAGTTCAATCCACCCAGGGCCCTATGGCTACACCTTC.

The rearrangement links TRBV29-1 to TRBJ2-1, with 10 bases aligning to TRBD2. The V segment lost 5 bases and the J segment 3 bases; nucleotides outside the gene matches: 4. Looked up from germline, CDR1 is SQVTM and CDR2 is ANQGSEA. The CDR3 consists of 14 residues. CDR3: CSVTRLAGYNEQFF. The CDR3 coding sequence is TGCAGCGTTACCCGACTAGCGGGCTACAATGAGCAGTTCTTC.

V gene TRBV2 combines with J gene TRBJ2-3, with TRBD1 as a possible D gene (6 bases). This CDR3 has 15 residues. Per germline, CDR1 SNHLY and CDR2 FYNNEI. With 4 bases removed from V and 0 bases from J, the gap between germline ends came to 11 bases. DNA of the CDR3: TGTGCCAGCAGTGTGGGGGCCTCTAGCACAGATACGCAGTATTTT. Protein sequence: CASSVGASSTDTQYF. The variable domain in full, completed from reference TRBV2 and TRBJ2-3, reads EPEVTQTPSHQVTQMGQEVILRCVPISNHLYFYWYRQILGQKVEFLVSFYNNEISEKSEIFDDQFSVERPDGSNFTLKIRSTKLEDSAMYFCASSVGASSTDTQYFGPGTRLTVL.

The rearrangement uses TRBV5-5 and TRBJ1-2, with D possibly TRBD1 on 5 matching bases. CDR1 and CDR2 from the germline V gene are SGHKS and YYEKEE (reference sequence). The CDR3 loop spans 13 amino acids. V was shortened by 4 bases and J by 8 bases, with 15 bases between the two germline ends. The DNA for the CDR3 is TGTGCCAGCAGCCGGGACCTGGGGAGGGGCTACACCTTC. The encoded protein is CASSRDLGRGYTF.

This chain uses TRBV15 with TRBJ1-6; weak D call: TRBD1 (5 bases). This CDR3 contains 14 residues. With 0 bases removed from V and 9 bases from J, the gap between germline ends came to 9 bases. Germline lookup yields CDR1 LNHNV and CDR2 YYDKDF (reference sequence). The CDR3 DNA is TGTGCCACCAGCAGAGATCCCGGGGGTTCACCCCTCCACTTT. It is translated as CATSRDPGGSPLHF.

V is TRBV10-1 and J is TRBJ2-1; a weak D match, TRBD2 (6 bases). The germline CDR1 and CDR2 sequences are WNHNN and SYGVQD (reference sequence). This CDR3 region has 13 residues. V dropped 11 bases and J dropped 8 bases, with 19 bases sitting between them. CDR3 loop: CAHRRSGPYEQFF. CDR3 in DNA: TGCGCCCACCGGCGGAGCGGGCCCTATGAGCAGTTCTTC.

The rearrangement joins TRBV7-9 to TRBJ2-3; 8 bases map to TRBD1. The V gene end was trimmed by 5 bases and the J gene end by 4 bases; junction bases not matched to a gene: 5. The CDR3 loop spans 14 amino acids. Germline V lookup: CDR1 SEHNR, CDR2 FQNEAQ (reference sequence). CDR3 residues: CASSPDRAADTQYF. The CDR3 DNA is TGTGCCAGCAGCCCGGACAGGGCGGCAGATACGCAGTATTTT.

V gene TRBV6-1 combines with J gene TRBJ2-3; 7 bases match TRBD2. CDR1 is MNHNS, CDR2 SASEGT, per germline. V lost 5 bases to trimming and J lost 2 bases; unmatched junction nucleotides: 4. This CDR3 has 14 amino acids. In DNA, the CDR3 is TGTGCCAGCAGTATGGCGGGAGTCACAGATACGCAGTATTTT. Protein sequence: CASSMAGVTDTQYF.

This sequence joins TRBV7-9 and TRBJ2-1; TRBD2 agrees at 8 bases. The trim removed 5 bases at V and 8 bases at J, leaving 17 bases unmatched. In germline, CDR1 is SEHNR, CDR2 FQNEAQ (reference sequence). The CDR3 is 17 residues long. DNA of the CDR3: TGTGCCAGCAGCCCAAGACTAGCGACCACCCCAGCGGATGAGCAGTTCTTC. Translated, it gives CASSPRLATTPADEQFF.

The genes are TRBV9 and TRBJ2-3, with D tentatively TRBD1 (5 bases). Germline assignment: CDR1 SGDLS and CDR2 YYNGEE. Trimming shortened V by 0 bases and J by 10 bases, and 12 bases separated the two germline ends. The CDR3 spans 13 residues. This CDR3 reads CASSVDGIGAQYF. The CDR3 nucleotides read TGTGCCAGCAGCGTAGATGGAATAGGGGCGCAGTATTTT.

The chain is built from TRBV7-2 and TRBJ1-2; 7 positions match TRBD1. The junction had 5 bases not matched to a gene; V was cut back by 2 bases and J by 11 bases. Per the germline V gene, CDR1 is SGHTA and CDR2 is FQGNSA. The CDR3 is 12 amino acids. This CDR3 is CASSLRGQPYTF. In DNA, the CDR3 is TGTGCCAGCAGCTTAAGGGGACAGCCATACACCTTC.

The J gene is TRBJ2-1, the V gene TRBV5-4, with TRBD2 identical over 13 bases. The CDR3 loop spans 15 amino acids. With V trimmed by 5 bases and J by 8 bases, 7 bases remained unmatched. CDR1 and CDR2 (germline): SGHNT, YYREEE (reference sequence). CDR3: CASSSGLAGRDEQFF. The CDR3 nucleotides are TGTGCCAGCAGTTCGGGACTAGCGGGAAGGGATGAGCAGTTCTTC.

The genes are TRBV18 and TRBJ1-1; the D gene is possibly TRBD1 (5 bases). The CDR3 runs to 18 residues. Germline V gene sequence: CDR1 KGHSH, CDR2 LQKENI. V was shortened by 1 base and J by 1 base, with 19 bases between the two germline ends. CDR3 sequence reads: CASSPRGVTGGTNTEAFF. The CDR3 DNA reads TGTGCCAGCTCACCACGAGGCGTGACGGGGGGGACGAACACTGAAGCTTTCTTT.

This chain joins TRBV29-1 and TRBJ2-7; TRBD2 matches 11 bases. Looked up from germline, CDR1 is SQVTM and CDR2 is ANQGSEA. The CDR3 has 13 residues. The V segment lost 7 bases and the J segment 2 bases; nucleotides outside the gene matches: 4. The CDR3 here is CSAGTSGAYEQYF. Here the CDR3 DNA reads TGCAGCGCCGGGACTAGCGGAGCCTACGAGCAGTACTTC.

J is TRBJ2-2 and V is TRBV20-1, with TRBD2 matching 7 bases. CDR3 length: 15 residues. The germline gives CDR1 DFQATT, CDR2 SNEGSKA (reference sequence). J was trimmed by 4 bases and V by 3 bases; bases with no gene match: 8. CDR3 coding DNA: TGCAGTGCTAGTGAAGCGGGATTTTCCACCGGGGAGCTGTTTTTT. Amino acids: CSASEAGFSTGELFF.